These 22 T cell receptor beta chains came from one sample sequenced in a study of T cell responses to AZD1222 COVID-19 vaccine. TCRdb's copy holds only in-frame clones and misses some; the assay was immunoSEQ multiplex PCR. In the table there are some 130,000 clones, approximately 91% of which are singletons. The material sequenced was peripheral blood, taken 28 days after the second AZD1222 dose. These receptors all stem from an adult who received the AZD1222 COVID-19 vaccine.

The CDR3 loop is CASSPGQGSYEQYF. The CDR3 nucleotides read TGTGCCAGCAGTCCGGGACAGGGGAGCTACGAGCAGTACTTC. The chain couples TRBV28 to TRBJ2-7, with 10 bases that match TRBD1. V shed 5 bases, J shed 3 bases, and the junction held 4 bases outside the gene matches. This CDR3 is built from 14 residues. Germline V lookup: CDR1 MDHEN, CDR2 SYDVKM.

The CDR3 nucleotides are TGTGCCAGCAGCCTATCCCTAGTGCAAGAGCAGTACTTC. It codes for CASSLSLVQEQYF. V and J are TRBV27 and TRBJ2-7; D call uncertain. CDR1 and CDR2 (germline): MNHEY, SMNVEV (reference sequence). The CDR3 is 13 amino acids. V was trimmed by 6 bases and J by 7 bases, leaving 16 bases between them.

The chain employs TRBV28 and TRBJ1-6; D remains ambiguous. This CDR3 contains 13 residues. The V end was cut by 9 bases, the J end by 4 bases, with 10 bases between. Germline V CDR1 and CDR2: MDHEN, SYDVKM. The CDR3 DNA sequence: TGTGCCAGTACTACGGAGTATAATTCACCCCTCCACTTT. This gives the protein CASTTEYNSPLHF.

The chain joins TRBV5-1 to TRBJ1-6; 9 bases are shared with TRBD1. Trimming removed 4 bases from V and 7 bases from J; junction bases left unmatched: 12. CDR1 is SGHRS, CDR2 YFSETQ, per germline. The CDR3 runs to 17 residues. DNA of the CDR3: TGCGCCAGCAGCGGCGGACAGGGGCCACGCTGGAATTCACCCCTCCACTTT. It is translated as CASSGGQGPRWNSPLHF.

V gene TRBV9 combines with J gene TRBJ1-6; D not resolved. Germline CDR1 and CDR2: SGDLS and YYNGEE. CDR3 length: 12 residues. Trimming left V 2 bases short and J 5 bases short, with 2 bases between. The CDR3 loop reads CASSVNNSPLHF. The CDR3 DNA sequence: TGTGCCAGCAGCGTCAATAATTCACCCCTCCACTTT.

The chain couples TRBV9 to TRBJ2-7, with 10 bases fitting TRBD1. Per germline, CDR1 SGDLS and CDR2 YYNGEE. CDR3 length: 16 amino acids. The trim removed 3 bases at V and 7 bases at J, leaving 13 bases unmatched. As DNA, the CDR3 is TGTGCCAGCAGCGAGACCCCTGACAGGGGGCTCGGTGAGCAGTACTTC. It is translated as CASSETPDRGLGEQYF. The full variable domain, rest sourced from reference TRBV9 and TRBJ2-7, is DSGVTQTPKHLITATGQRVTLRCSPRSGDLSVYWYQQSLDQGLQFLIQYYNGEERAKGNILERFSAQQFPDLHSELNLSSLELGDSALYFCASSETPDRGLGEQYFGPGTRLTVT.

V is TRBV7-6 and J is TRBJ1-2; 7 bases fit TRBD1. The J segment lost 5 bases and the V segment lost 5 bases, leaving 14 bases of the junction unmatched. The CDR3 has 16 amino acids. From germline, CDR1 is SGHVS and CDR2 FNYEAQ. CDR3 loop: CASSQTQQGPPYGYTF. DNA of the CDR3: TGTGCCAGCAGCCAAACCCAACAGGGGCCGCCTTATGGCTACACCTTC. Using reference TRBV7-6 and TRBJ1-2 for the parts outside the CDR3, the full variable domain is GAGVSQSPRYKVTKRGQDVALRCDPISGHVSLYWYRQALGQGPEFLTYFNYEAQQDKSGLPNDRFSAERPEGSISTLTIQRTEQRDSAMYRCASSQTQQGPPYGYTFGSGTRLTVV.

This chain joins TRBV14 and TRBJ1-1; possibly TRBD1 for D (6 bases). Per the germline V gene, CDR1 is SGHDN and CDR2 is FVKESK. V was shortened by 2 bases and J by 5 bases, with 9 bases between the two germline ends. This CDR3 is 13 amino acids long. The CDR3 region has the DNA TGTGCCAGCAGCCAACAGGGGAATACTGAAGCTTTCTTT. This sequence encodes CASSQQGNTEAFF.

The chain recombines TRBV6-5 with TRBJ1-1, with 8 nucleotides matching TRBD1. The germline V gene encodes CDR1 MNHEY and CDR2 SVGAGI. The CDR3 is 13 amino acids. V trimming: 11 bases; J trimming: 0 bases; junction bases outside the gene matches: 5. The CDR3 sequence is CALRQGLNTEAFF. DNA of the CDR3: TGTGCCCTCCGACAGGGGCTGAACACTGAAGCTTTCTTT.

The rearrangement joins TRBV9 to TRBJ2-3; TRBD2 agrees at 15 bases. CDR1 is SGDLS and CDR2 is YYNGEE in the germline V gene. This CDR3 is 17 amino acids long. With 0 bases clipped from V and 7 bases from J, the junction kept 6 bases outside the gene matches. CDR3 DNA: TGTGCCAGCAGCGTAGGGACTAGCGGGAGGGTATTGAATACGCAGTATTTT. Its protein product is CASSVGTSGRVLNTQYF.

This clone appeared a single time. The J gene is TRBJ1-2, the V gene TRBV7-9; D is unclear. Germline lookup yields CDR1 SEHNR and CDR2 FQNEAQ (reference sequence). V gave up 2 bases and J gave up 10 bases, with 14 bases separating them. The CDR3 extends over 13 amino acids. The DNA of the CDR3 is TGTGCCAGCAGCTTACCTTCCGGAAGCGTCTACACCTTC. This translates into CASSLPSGSVYTF.

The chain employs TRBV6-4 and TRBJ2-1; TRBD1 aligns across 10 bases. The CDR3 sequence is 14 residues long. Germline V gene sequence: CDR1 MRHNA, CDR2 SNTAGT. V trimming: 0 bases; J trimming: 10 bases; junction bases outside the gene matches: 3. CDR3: CASSDSDRGTEQFF. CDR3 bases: TGTGCCAGCAGTGACTCGGACAGGGGGACAGAGCAGTTCTTC.

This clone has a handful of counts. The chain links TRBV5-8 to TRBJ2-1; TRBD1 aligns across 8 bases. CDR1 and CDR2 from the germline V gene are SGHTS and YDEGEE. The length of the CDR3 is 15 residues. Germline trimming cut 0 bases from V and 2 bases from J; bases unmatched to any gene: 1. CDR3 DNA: TGTGCCAGCAGCTTGGCAGGGGGCGCCTACAATGAGCAGTTCTTC. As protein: CASSLAGGAYNEQFF.

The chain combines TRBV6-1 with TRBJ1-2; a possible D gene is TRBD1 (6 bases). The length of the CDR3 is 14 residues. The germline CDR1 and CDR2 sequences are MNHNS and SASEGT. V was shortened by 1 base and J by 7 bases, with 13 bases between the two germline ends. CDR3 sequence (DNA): TGTGCCAGCAGTGAAGATCATGGGGGCTCTGGCTACACCTTC. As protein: CASSEDHGGSGYTF.

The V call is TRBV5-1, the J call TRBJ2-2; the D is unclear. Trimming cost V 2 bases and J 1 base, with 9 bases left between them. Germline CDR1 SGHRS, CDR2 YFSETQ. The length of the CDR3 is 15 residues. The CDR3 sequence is CASSFGRENTGELFF. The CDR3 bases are TGCGCCAGCAGCTTCGGGCGTGAGAACACCGGGGAGCTGTTTTTT.

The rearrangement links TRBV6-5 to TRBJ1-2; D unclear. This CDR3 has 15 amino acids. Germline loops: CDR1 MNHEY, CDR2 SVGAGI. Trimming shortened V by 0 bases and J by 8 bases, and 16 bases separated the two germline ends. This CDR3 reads CASSYSGVLSRGYTF. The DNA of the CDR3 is TGTGCCAGCAGTTACTCAGGCGTCCTTTCTAGGGGCTACACCTTC.

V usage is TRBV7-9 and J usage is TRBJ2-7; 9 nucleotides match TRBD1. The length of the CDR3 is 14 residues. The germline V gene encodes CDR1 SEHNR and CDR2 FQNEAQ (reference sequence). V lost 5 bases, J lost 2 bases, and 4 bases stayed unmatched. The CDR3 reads CASSPGTGPYEQYF. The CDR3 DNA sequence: TGTGCCAGCAGCCCCGGGACAGGGCCCTACGAGCAGTACTTC.

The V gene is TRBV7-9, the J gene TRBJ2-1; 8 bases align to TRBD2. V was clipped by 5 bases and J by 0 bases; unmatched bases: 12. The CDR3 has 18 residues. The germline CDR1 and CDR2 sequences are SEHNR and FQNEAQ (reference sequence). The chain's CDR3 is CASSPRMRTSSSYNEQFF. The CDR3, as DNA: TGTGCCAGCAGCCCTCGGATGAGGACTAGCAGCTCCTACAATGAGCAGTTCTTC.

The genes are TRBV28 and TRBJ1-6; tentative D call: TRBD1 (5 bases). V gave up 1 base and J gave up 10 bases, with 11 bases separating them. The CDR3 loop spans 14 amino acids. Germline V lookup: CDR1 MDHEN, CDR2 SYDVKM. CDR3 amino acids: CASSLFPGYSPLHF. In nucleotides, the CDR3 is TGTGCCAGCAGTTTATTCCCAGGGTACTCACCCCTCCACTTT. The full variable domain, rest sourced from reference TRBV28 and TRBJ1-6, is DVKVTQSSRYLVKRTGEKVFLECVQDMDHENMFWYRQDPGLGLRLIYFSYDVKMKEKGDIPEGYSVSREKKERFSLILESASTNQTSMYLCASSLFPGYSPLHFGNGTRLTVT.

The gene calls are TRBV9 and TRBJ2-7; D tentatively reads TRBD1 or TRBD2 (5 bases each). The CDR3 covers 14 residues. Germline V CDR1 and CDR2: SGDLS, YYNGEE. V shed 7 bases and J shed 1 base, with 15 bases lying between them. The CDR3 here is CASAEGHSSYEQYF. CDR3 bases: TGTGCCAGCGCTGAGGGGCATTCTTCCTACGAGCAGTACTTC.

In nucleotides, the CDR3 is TGCGCCAGCAGTGTTAGCGGGAGGGTCCTTGACACAGATACGCAGTATTTT. Translated, it gives CASSVSGRVLDTDTQYF. This chain joins TRBV10-2 and TRBJ2-3; 11 bases align to TRBD2. Germline V gives CDR1 WSHSY, CDR2 SAAADI. J lost 2 bases, V lost 4 bases, and 8 bases had no gene match. The CDR3 has 17 amino acids.

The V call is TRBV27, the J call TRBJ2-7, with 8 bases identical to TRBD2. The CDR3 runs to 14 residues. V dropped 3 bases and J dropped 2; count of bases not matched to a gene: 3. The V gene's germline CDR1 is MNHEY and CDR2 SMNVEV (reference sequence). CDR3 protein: CASSFAGGPYEQYF. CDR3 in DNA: TGTGCCAGCAGTTTTGCGGGGGGCCCCTACGAGCAGTACTTC.